This T cell receptor beta chain was recovered during a study of CD8 T cells in ankylosing spondylitis. Findings of the study overall: From matched ankylosing spondylitis synovial fluid, disease-linked clones were reportedly recovered at significantly enriched levels. Characteristic, it appeared, of ankylosing spondylitis blood was a TCR beta motif of eight highly homologous variants. Reactive arthritis synovial fluid and blood previously showed some of these motif variants.

Researchers built TCR beta libraries using quantitative 5'-RACE with molecular barcodes. TCRdb passed the 5' RACE reads through MiXCR, listing each CDR3 protein once. The sample yields 130,000 or so distinct CDR3 sequences, about a sixth seen once. Regarding this clonotype: Its specificity is not known.

The clonotype comes from a male donor with ankylosing spondylitis. Sequencing was done on a sample of blood, either unsorted or a sorted T cell fraction (not recorded which).

In nucleotides, the CDR3 is TGTGCCAGCAGTTCAGGCCCTGGGGCCAACGTCCTGACTTTC. Its translation: CASSSGPGANVLTF. J is TRBJ2-6 and V is TRBV28; D gene ambiguous. The CDR3 is made up of 14 amino acids. CDR1 is MDHEN and CDR2 is SYDVKM in the germline V gene. The ends were cut back, 4 bases at V and 2 bases at J, with 6 bases in the middle.